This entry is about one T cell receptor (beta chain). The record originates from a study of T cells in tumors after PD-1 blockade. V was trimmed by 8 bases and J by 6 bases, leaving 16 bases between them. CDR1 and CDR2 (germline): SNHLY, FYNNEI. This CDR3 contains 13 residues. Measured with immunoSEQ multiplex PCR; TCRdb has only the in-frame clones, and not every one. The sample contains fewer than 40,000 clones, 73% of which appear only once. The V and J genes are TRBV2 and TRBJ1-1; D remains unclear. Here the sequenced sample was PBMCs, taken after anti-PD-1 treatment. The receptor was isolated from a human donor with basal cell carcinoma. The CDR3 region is CASYTFSHSEAFF. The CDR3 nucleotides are TGTGCCAGCTACACGTTCAGCCACTCTGAAGCTTTCTTT. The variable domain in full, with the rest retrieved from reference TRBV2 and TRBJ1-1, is EPEVTQTPSHQVTQMGQEVILRCVPISNHLYFYWYRQILGQKVEFLVSFYNNEISEKSEIFDDQFSVERPDGSNFTLKIRSTKLEDSAMYFCASYTFSHSEAFFGQGTRLTVV.